This record looks at one T cell receptor beta chain sequence and its context. Antigen: not known. The PCR used 60 Vbeta and 13 Jbeta primers. Original processing notes: The authors later counted about 80 million unique TCR beta chains, some 10 million of them shared. The method was immunoSEQ multiplex PCR; TCRdb's version includes in-frame clones alone and lacks a portion of them. That table supplies the V and J calls and clone size; D and trimming were determined from the DNA. Among under 200,000 clones, around 79% were seen once, and the ten largest hold about 2.6%. The data derive from a study of cytomegalovirus exposure and HLA in healthy donors. Germline CDR1 and CDR2: SGHDT and YYEEEE. V dropped 1 base and J dropped 6; count of bases not matched to a gene: 6. The CDR3 consists of 15 residues. Each donor's status was that of a healthy bone marrow donor. Study-level points and caveats: An analysis done earlier found most TCR beta V segments productive about 87% or about 30% of the time. Excluded: some indistinguishable V segments such as TRBV6-2 and TRBV6-3.

The V and J genes are TRBV5-6 and TRBJ1-4, with 7 bases that match TRBD1. The sequenced sample was PBMCs. This TCR was sampled from a woman in her forties in good health and CMV-seropositive. CDR3 nucleotides: TGTGCCAGCAGCTTGTCGACAGGGATGGATGAAAAACTGTTTTTT. It encodes CASSLSTGMDEKLFF.